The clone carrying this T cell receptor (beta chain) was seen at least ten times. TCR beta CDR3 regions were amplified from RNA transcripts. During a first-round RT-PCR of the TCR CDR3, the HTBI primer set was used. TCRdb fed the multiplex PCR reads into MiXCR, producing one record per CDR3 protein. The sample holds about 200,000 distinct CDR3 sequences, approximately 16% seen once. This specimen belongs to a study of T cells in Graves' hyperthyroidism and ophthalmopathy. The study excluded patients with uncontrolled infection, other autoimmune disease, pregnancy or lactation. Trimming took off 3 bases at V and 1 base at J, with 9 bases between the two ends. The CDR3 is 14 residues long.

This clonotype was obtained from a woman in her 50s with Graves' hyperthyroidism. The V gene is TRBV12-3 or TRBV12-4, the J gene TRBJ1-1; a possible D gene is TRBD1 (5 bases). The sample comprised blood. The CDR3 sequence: CASSLWGGNTEAFF. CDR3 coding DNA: TGTGCCAGCAGTTTGTGGGGGGGGAACACTGAAGCTTTCTTT.